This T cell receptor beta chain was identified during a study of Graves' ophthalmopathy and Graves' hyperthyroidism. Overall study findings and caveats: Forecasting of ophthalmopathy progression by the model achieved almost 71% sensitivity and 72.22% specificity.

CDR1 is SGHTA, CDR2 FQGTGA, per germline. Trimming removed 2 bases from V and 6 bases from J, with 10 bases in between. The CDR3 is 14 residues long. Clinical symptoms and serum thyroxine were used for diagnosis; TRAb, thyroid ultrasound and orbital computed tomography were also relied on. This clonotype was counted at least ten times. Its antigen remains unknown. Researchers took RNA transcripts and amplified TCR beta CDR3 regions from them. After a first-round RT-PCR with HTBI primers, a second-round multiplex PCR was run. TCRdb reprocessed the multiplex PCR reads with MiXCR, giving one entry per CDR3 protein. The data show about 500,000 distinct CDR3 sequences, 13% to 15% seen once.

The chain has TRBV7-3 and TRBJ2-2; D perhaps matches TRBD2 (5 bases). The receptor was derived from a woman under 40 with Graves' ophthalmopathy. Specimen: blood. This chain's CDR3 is CASSLVIGAGELFF. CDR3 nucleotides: TGTGCCAGCAGCTTAGTGATCGGGGCCGGGGAGCTGTTTTTT.